Sequencing of this T cell receptor beta chain was carried out in a study of blood T cells in healthy people across ages. PCR was performed a second time for about 7 to 12 cycles using a sample-barcoded 5' primer and a J-beta primer mix. TCRdb called the 5' RACE reads again in MiXCR, with one record for every CDR3 protein. Of about 1.4 million distinct CDR3 sequences in the sample, approximately 59% were seen once. Only a few counts were recorded for this clonotype. Its specificity is unknown. Isolated per sample were at least 7 million PBMCs. Germline V gene lookup returns CDR1 ENHRY and CDR2 SYGVKD. The CDR3 runs 15 residues. Regarding the study as a whole: Because donor CMV status was unknown, expanded clonotype changes were possibly confounded. Older individuals had lower TCR beta diversity per million T cells (the decline was roughly linear).

The chain employs TRBV10-3 and TRBJ2-4; 7 bases match TRBD1. Matching the DNA end better, TRBJ2-5 makes the J call doubtful. This sequence was found in a man between 18 and 29 years old in good health. Sequenced sample: blood. The CDR3 nucleotides read TGTGCCATCAGTGAGTCTGGGACAGACCAAGAGACCCAGTACTTC. The encoded protein is CAISESGTDQETQYF.